The 30 T cell receptor beta chains in this list originate from one sample, sequenced in a study of PD-1 blockade in classical Hodgkin lymphoma. Only in-frame clones appear in the TCRdb table, and some are missing; sequencing was by immunoSEQ multiplex PCR. Among approximately 8,000 clones listed, around three quarters were seen once. As to time point: cycle 4 day 1 (C4D1), after 6 weeks of nivolumab. Every single patient, without exception, relapsed after autologous stem cell transplantation, and brentuximab vedotin exposure varied. Sequences were derived from peripheral blood mononuclear cells (PBMCs), sampled before the fourth cycle of nivolumab. Receptors were obtained from a human donor with classical Hodgkin lymphoma.

This clone was detected once. The rearrangement joins TRBV28 to TRBJ1-2, with D possibly matching TRBD1 (5 bases). Germline-derived CDR1 and CDR2 are MDHEN and SYDVKM. The CDR3 has 14 amino acids. Deletions cut 6 bases from V and 1 base from J, with 12 bases between. CDR3 region: CASRSPGDNYGYTF. DNA for the CDR3: TGTGCCAGCAGATCCCCGGGGGATAACTATGGCTACACCTTC.

CDR3 sequence (DNA): TGCGCCAGCAGCCATCTCCAGGGGGCGGGAAACACTGAAGCTTTCTTT. It codes for CASSHLQGAGNTEAFF. The genes are TRBV4-1 and TRBJ1-1; 8 nucleotides align to TRBD1. Germline CDR1 reads MGHRA; CDR2 reads YSYEKL. V trimming: 3 bases; J trimming: 2 bases; junction bases outside the gene matches: 8. This CDR3 spans 16 amino acids.

J is TRBJ2-1 and V is TRBV28; 13 nucleotides match TRBD2. V dropped 4 bases and J dropped 3; count of bases not matched to a gene: 6. CDR3 size: 17 residues. Germline values: CDR1 MDHEN, CDR2 SYDVKM. In nucleotides, the CDR3 is TGTGCCAGCAGTTACACGGGACTAGCGGGATTCTACAATGAGCAGTTCTTC. Protein sequence: CASSYTGLAGFYNEQFF.

This clone was seen just once. The CDR3 reads CASSLGQGYYEQYF. DNA of the CDR3: TGTGCCAGCAGCTTAGGACAGGGATATTACGAGCAGTACTTC. The chain has TRBV13 and TRBJ2-7, with D perhaps TRBD1 (6 bases). CDR3 length equals 14 residues. CDR1 is PRHDT, CDR2 FYEKMQ, per germline (reference sequence). V was cut by 0 bases and J by 4 bases, with 10 bases left in between.

The chain links TRBV6-5 to TRBJ1-2, with 10 bases that match TRBD1. The CDR3 covers 16 residues. Trimming at V came to 0 bases and at J to 4 bases, leaving 5 bases not matched to a gene. CDR1 MNHEY and CDR2 SVGAGI come from the germline V gene. CDR3 amino acids: CASSYSRTGGGYGYTF. CDR3 DNA sequence: TGTGCCAGCAGTTACTCCCGGACAGGGGGTGGCTATGGCTACACCTTC.

The rearrangement uses TRBV7-2 and TRBJ1-1; 8 positions agree with TRBD1. This CDR3 spans 15 amino acids. Germline CDR1 is SGHTA and CDR2 is FQGNSA. J was trimmed by 5 bases and V by 5 bases; bases with no gene match: 10. The CDR3 region has the DNA TGTGCCAGCAGCCAGGACAGGGTTCGTTCGACTGAAGCTTTCTTT. It translates to CASSQDRVRSTEAFF.

This clone is categorized as medium-sized (0.01 to 0.1%). The CDR3 sequence is CASSTNWGTDTQYF. The CDR3, as DNA: TGTGCCAGCAGCACCAACTGGGGCACAGATACGCAGTATTTT. This sequence joins TRBV7-8 and TRBJ2-3; D is unclear. Germline-derived CDR1 and CDR2 are SGHVS and FQNEAQ. The V end was cut by 5 bases, the J end by 1 base, with 10 bases between. CDR3 size: 14 residues. The full variable domain, rest sourced from reference TRBV7-8 and TRBJ2-3, is GAGVSQSPRYKVAKRGQDVALRCDPISGHVSLFWYQQALGQGPEFLTYFQNEAQLDKSGLPSDRFFAERPEGSVSTLKIQRTQQEDSAVYLCASSTNWGTDTQYFGPGTRLTVL.

The chain joins TRBV27 to TRBJ2-7; 13 bases are shared with TRBD2. Germline CDR1 is MNHEY and CDR2 is SMNVEV (reference sequence). Unmatched junction bases numbered 7, after V lost 4 bases and J lost 4 bases. The CDR3 has 16 amino acids. For the CDR3, the DNA is TGTGCCAGCAGTTCGTACTGGACTAGCGGGAGATACGAGCAGTACTTC. This translates into CASSSYWTSGRYEQYF.

The V call is TRBV7-2, the J call TRBJ2-3; TRBD2 matches 12 bases. The junction had 10 bases not matched to a gene; V was cut back by 1 base and J by 5 bases. Germline values: CDR1 SGHTA, CDR2 FQGNSA. This CDR3 is built from 18 residues. CDR3 bases: TGTGCCAGCAGCTTAGGACCCCTAGCGGGGGGGCCGGAAGATACGCAGTATTTT. This sequence encodes CASSLGPLAGGPEDTQYF.

The chain links TRBV28 to TRBJ2-7; D is uncertain. V lost 0 bases and J 6 bases, leaving 3 bases between the germline ends. This CDR3 contains 11 residues. Germline-derived CDR1 and CDR2 are MDHEN and SYDVKM. The CDR3 reads CASSLWAEQYF. CDR3 coding DNA: TGTGCCAGCAGTTTATGGGCCGAGCAGTACTTC. The full variable domain, its missing parts supplied by reference TRBV28 and TRBJ2-7, is DVKVTQSSRYLVKRTGEKVFLECVQDMDHENMFWYRQDPGLGLRLIYFSYDVKMKEKGDIPEGYSVSREKKERFSLILESASTNQTSMYLCASSLWAEQYFGPGTRLTVT.

This chain joins TRBV7-9 and TRBJ1-5, with a tentative D call TRBD1 (5 bases). This CDR3 spans 13 amino acids. CDR1 and CDR2 from the germline V gene are SEHNR and FQNEAQ (reference sequence). V was shortened by 1 base and J by 7 bases, with 8 bases between the two germline ends. The CDR3 spells CASSLEGVQPQHF. As DNA, the CDR3 is TGTGCCAGCAGCTTAGAAGGGGTCCAGCCCCAGCATTTT.

This sequence joins TRBV15 and TRBJ1-4; a weak D match, TRBD1 (5 bases). The germline V and J ends were trimmed by 2 bases and 0 bases, with 13 bases remaining between them. Germline CDR1 is LNHNV and CDR2 is YYDKDF (reference sequence). The CDR3 spans 17 residues. The CDR3 loop is CATSRPAGLATNEKLFF. As DNA, the CDR3 is TGTGCCACCAGCAGACCGGCGGGACTCGCAACTAATGAAAAACTGTTTTTT.

The rearrangement uses TRBV5-1 and TRBJ2-5; TRBD2 might be the D (6 bases). Matching the DNA end better, TRBJ2-7 makes the J call doubtful. The CDR3 has 16 amino acids. From germline, CDR1 is SGHRS and CDR2 YFSETQ. The CDR3 region has the DNA TGCGCCAGCAGCTTGGAAACGGCGGGGACCCCTAGCGAGCAGTACTTC. Translation gives CASSLETAGTPSEQYF.

In DNA, the CDR3 is TGTGCCAGCAGTCCGGGGGGGGGCGATACTGAAGCTTTCTTT. Translated: CASSPGGGDTEAFF. This sequence joins TRBV6-5 and TRBJ1-1; TRBD1 might be the D (6 bases). The CDR3 runs to 14 residues. Germline CDR1 MNHEY, CDR2 SVGAGI. With 5 bases removed from V and 5 bases from J, the gap between germline ends came to 15 bases.

This chain joins TRBV28 and TRBJ2-7; D could derive from TRBD1 or TRBD2 (7 bases each). Germline V lookup: CDR1 MDHEN, CDR2 SYDVKM. The CDR3 covers 13 residues. V shed 3 bases and J shed 5 bases, with 11 bases lying between them. The CDR3: CASSLGGGDEQYF. The CDR3 nucleotides read TGTGCCAGCAGTTTGGGAGGGGGCGACGAGCAGTACTTC.

The chain uses TRBV7-2 and TRBJ2-7; the D gene is possibly TRBD2 (6 bases). The CDR3 is 13 residues long. Trimming pared 2 bases from V and 3 bases from J, leaving 8 bases between. CDR1 is SGHTA and CDR2 is FQGNSA in the germline V gene. The CDR3 protein is CASSLSGDYEQYF. The CDR3 DNA reads TGTGCCAGCAGCTTATCGGGAGACTACGAGCAGTACTTC.

The chain recombines TRBV28 with TRBJ2-5, with unresolved D. Germline CDR1 MDHEN, CDR2 SYDVKM. The CDR3 sequence is 13 residues long. Trimming removed 2 bases at V and 7 bases at J, with 11 bases between. CDR3 region: CASSLPLELTQYF. The DNA of the CDR3 is TGTGCCAGCAGTTTACCTCTAGAGTTGACCCAGTACTTC.

This clone has just one count. J is TRBJ2-3 and V is TRBV29-1; D gene unclear. Germline assignment: CDR1 SQVTM and CDR2 ANQGSEA. CDR3 length: 13 amino acids. With 2 bases removed from V and 0 bases from J, the gap between germline ends came to 6 bases. CDR3 nucleotides: TGCAGCGTTGAACGTCTGAGCACAGATACGCAGTATTTT. Translating it yields CSVERLSTDTQYF.

V and J are TRBV29-1 and TRBJ2-7; possible D gene TRBD1, 5 bases. The V end was cut by 8 bases, the J end by 2 bases, with 13 bases between. The CDR3 contains 12 residues. The germline gives CDR1 SQVTM, CDR2 ANQGSEA. The CDR3 nucleotides read TGCAGCATAAGCTCAGGGACCTACGAGCAGTACTTC. Amino acid sequence: CSISSGTYEQYF.

As to this clone: One junction end does not reproduce the germline sequence, and a read error may be involved. The rearrangement links TRBV20-1 to TRBJ2-5; no clear D gene. The germline V gene has CDR1 DFQATT and CDR2 SNEGSKA (reference sequence). CDR3 size: 10 residues. The CDR3 protein is CSAGEETQYF. The CDR3 DNA follows: TGCAGTGCTGGAGAAGAGACCCAGTACTTC.

The chain has TRBV7-9 and TRBJ1-1; D gene uncertain. Looked up from germline, CDR1 is SEHNR and CDR2 is FQNEAQ (reference sequence). The V end was cut by 2 bases, the J end by 5 bases, with 9 bases between. This CDR3 is built from 13 residues. CDR3 residues: CASSLWGGTEAFF. For the CDR3, the DNA is TGTGCCAGCAGCTTATGGGGAGGTACTGAAGCTTTCTTT.

This rearrangement joins TRBV15 to TRBJ2-2; perhaps TRBD1 as D (5 bases). The CDR3 runs to 15 residues. The V gene lost 5 bases and the J gene lost 0 bases, with 10 bases spanning the gap. The germline V gene encodes CDR1 LNHNV and CDR2 YYDKDF (reference sequence). The DNA for the CDR3 is TGTGCCACCAGCTCTGGACATTCGAACACCGGGGAGCTGTTTTTT. Amino acids: CATSSGHSNTGELFF.

This clone is medium-sized by share. The rearrangement uses TRBV29-1 and TRBJ1-5, with 9 bases identical to TRBD1. This CDR3 has 14 residues. CDR1 SQVTM and CDR2 ANQGSEA come from the germline V gene. V lost 5 bases, J lost 4 bases, and 6 bases stayed unmatched. Written as DNA, the CDR3 is TGCAGCGTTAGAACGGACAGGGGAAATCAGCCCCAGCATTTT. Amino acids: CSVRTDRGNQPQHF.

This clone came up a few times. The chain employs TRBV27 and TRBJ1-2; 8 bases are a match to TRBD1. J lost 7 bases, V lost 0 bases, and 4 bases had no gene match. In germline, CDR1 is MNHEY, CDR2 SMNVEV (reference sequence). This CDR3 has 14 amino acids. CDR3 nucleotides: TGTGCCAGCAGTTTATCAAGGACAGGGTTTGGCTACACCTTC. It is translated as CASSLSRTGFGYTF.

The chain employs TRBV27 and TRBJ2-2, with unresolved D. CDR3 length equals 16 residues. V lost 8 bases to trimming and J lost 2 bases, with 18 bases between them. Per germline, CDR1 MNHEY and CDR2 SMNVEV (reference sequence). For the CDR3, the DNA is TGTGCCAGCGGGCCCGACACCTCGTTAAACACCGGGGAGCTGTTTTTT. The encoded protein is CASGPDTSLNTGELFF.

A word on this clone: At one end the junction does not follow the germline gene, possibly because of a read error. V is TRBV7-7 and J is TRBJ2-5; 9 bases align to TRBD2. Germline V gives CDR1 SSHAT, CDR2 FNYEAQ (reference sequence). The CDR3 has 14 residues. In DNA, the CDR3 is TGTGCTAGCAGCCCTAGCGGGGATCAAGAGACCCAGTACTTC. Its protein product is CASSPSGDQETQYF.

By its share, this clone is large. V gene TRBV5-6 combines with J gene TRBJ1-2; D may be TRBD1 (6 bases). The V and J ends lost 3 bases and 2 bases respectively, with 8 bases between them. Germline values: CDR1 SGHDT, CDR2 YYEEEE. The CDR3 is 13 amino acids. Here the CDR3 reads CASSSGQNYGYTF. The DNA of the CDR3 is TGTGCCAGCAGCTCCGGACAGAACTATGGCTACACCTTC.

The gene calls are TRBV6-5 and TRBJ1-6; D gene ambiguous. Germline loops: CDR1 MNHEY, CDR2 SVGAGI. The CDR3 contains 12 residues. The germline V and J ends were trimmed by 2 bases and 7 bases, with 3 bases remaining between them. CDR3 sequence (DNA): TGTGCCAGCAGTTACCCCAATTCACCCCTCCACTTT. The encoded protein is CASSYPNSPLHF.

V gene TRBV7-9 combines with J gene TRBJ1-1, with TRBD1 matching over 8 bases. V shed 1 base, J shed 4 bases, and the junction held 8 bases outside the gene matches. Looked up from germline, CDR1 is SEHNR and CDR2 is FQNEAQ (reference sequence). The CDR3 spans 16 residues. This CDR3 is CASSLGTGSRGTEAFF. The CDR3 nucleotides are TGTGCCAGCAGCTTAGGGACAGGGTCTCGGGGCACTGAAGCTTTCTTT.

CDR3 amino acids: CASSPTPGQGMNTEAFF. CDR3 coding DNA: TGCGCCAGCAGCCCGACCCCGGGACAGGGCATGAACACTGAAGCTTTCTTT. The chain carries TRBV5-1 and TRBJ1-1; 9 bases line up with TRBD1. The germline V gene encodes CDR1 SGHRS and CDR2 YFSETQ. The junction had 10 bases not matched to a gene; V was cut back by 4 bases and J by 0 bases. The CDR3 is 17 residues long.